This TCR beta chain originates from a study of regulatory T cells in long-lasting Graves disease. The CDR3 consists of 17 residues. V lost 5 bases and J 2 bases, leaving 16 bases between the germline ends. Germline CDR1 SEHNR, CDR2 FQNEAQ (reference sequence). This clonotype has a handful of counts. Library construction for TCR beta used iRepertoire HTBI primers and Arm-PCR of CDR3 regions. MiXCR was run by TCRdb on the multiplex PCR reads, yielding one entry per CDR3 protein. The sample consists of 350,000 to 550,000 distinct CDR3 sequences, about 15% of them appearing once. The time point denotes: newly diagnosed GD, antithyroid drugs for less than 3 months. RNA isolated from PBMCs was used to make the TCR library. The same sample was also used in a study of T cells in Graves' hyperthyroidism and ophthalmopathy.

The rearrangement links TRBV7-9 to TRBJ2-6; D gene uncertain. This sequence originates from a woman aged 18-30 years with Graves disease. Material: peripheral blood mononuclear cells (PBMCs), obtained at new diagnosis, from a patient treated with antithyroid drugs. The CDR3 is CASSPTDPRPGANVLTF. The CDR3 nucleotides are TGTGCCAGCAGCCCCACGGACCCAAGGCCTGGGGCCAACGTCCTGACTTTC.